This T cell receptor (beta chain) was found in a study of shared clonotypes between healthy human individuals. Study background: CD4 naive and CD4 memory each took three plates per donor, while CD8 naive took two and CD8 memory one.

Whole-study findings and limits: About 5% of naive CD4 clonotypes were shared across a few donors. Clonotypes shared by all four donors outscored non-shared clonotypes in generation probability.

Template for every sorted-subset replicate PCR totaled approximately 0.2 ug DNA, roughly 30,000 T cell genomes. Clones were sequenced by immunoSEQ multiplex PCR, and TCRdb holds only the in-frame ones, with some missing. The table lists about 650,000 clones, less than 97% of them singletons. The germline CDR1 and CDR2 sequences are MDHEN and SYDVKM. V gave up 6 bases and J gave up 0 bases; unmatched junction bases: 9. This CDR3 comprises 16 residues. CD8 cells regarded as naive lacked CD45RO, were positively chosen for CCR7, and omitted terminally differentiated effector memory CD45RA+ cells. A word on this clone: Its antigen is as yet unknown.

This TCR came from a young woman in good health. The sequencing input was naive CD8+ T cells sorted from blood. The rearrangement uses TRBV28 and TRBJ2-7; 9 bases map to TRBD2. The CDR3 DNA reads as TGTGCCAGCAGGCTAACTAGCGGGTCCAGCTCCTACGAGCAGTACTTC. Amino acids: CASRLTSGSSSYEQYF.